These 21 T cell receptor beta chains originate from one sample sequenced in a study of response to subunit inactivated influenza vaccine. TCRdb processed the RT-PCR reads anew with MiXCR; each CDR3 protein has one entry. The data hold more than 500,000 distinct CDR3 sequences, with approximately 10% observed a single time. This sample also appeared in a second study, on T cells expressing NK-cell markers. According to that study: As the method of synthesis, 5'RACE template switching with UMIs yielded TCR beta cDNA.

Sequenced here: PBMCs from blood, sampled on the day of vaccination. The receptors were gathered from a man aged 45-65 years who received an inactivated influenza vaccine.

This clonotype was found many times. The rearrangement links TRBV7-2 to TRBJ2-1; 12 bases line up with TRBD1. The CDR3 spans 12 residues. Germline CDR1 is SGHTA and CDR2 is FQGNSA. Trimming removed 5 bases from V and 13 bases from J; junction bases left unmatched: 3. The CDR3 region is CASSRGQGAQFF. CDR3 DNA sequence: TGTGCCAGCAGCAGGGGACAGGGGGCTCAGTTCTTC.

This clonotype was counted only a few times. This chain links TRBV29-1 with TRBJ2-3; weak D call: TRBD1 (6 bases). The CDR3 is 13 residues long. With 3 bases removed from V and 1 base from J, the gap between germline ends came to 8 bases. Germline CDR1 is SQVTM and CDR2 is ANQGSEA. CDR3 residues: CSVDAGGTDTQYF. CDR3 nucleotides: TGCAGCGTTGATGCAGGGGGCACAGATACGCAGTATTTT.

V is TRBV7-9 and J is TRBJ2-7, with D possibly being TRBD2 (6 bases). This CDR3 contains 14 residues. Looked up from germline, CDR1 is SEHNR and CDR2 is FQNEAQ (reference sequence). The CDR3 DNA follows: TGTGTCCTTAGCGGCCGTGAGGACTCCTACGAGCAGTACTTC. It specifies CVLSGREDSYEQYF. The whole variable domain, remainder taken from reference TRBV7-9 and TRBJ2-7, is DTGVSQNPRHKITKRGQNVTFRCDPISEHNRLYWYRQTLGQGPEFLTYFQNEAQLEKSRLLSDRFSAERPKGSFSTLEIQRTEQGDSAMYLCVLSGREDSYEQYFGPGTRLTVT.

This clonotype occurred a few times. The chain combines TRBV4-3 with TRBJ2-1, with D uncertain. Looked up from germline, CDR1 is LGHNA and CDR2 is YSLEER. Trimming left V 0 bases short and J 9 bases short, with 12 bases between. The CDR3 spans 14 residues. CDR3 nucleotide sequence: TGCGCCAGCAGCCAAGAACTCACTACAAGTGAGCAGTTCTTC. It translates to CASSQELTTSEQFF.

The CDR3 here is CASSFLAGGRQETQYF. The CDR3 DNA reads as TGTGCCAGCAGTTTCCTGGCAGGGGGTCGGCAAGAGACCCAGTACTTC. The chain uses TRBV12-3 or TRBV12-4 and TRBJ2-5; 7 nucleotides agree with TRBD1. V lost 3 bases and J lost 2; bases outside the gene matches: 9. The CDR3 spans 16 residues.

The chain carries TRBV7-9 and TRBJ2-1; maybe TRBD1 (5 bases). The CDR3 runs 14 residues. Trimming left V 5 bases short and J 2 bases short, with 10 bases between. Germline-derived CDR1 and CDR2 are SEHNR and FQNEAQ (reference sequence). CDR3 in amino acids: CASSPSDTYNEQFF. The CDR3 DNA sequence: TGTGCCAGCAGCCCCTCGGACACCTACAATGAGCAGTTCTTC.

The chain has TRBV25-1 and TRBJ2-7; D is unclear. This CDR3 is built from 11 residues. CDR1 and CDR2 from the germline V gene are MGHDK and SYGVNS. V shed 10 bases and J shed 0 bases, with 7 bases lying between them. CDR3 loop: CATVSSYEQYF. CDR3 in DNA: TGTGCCACTGTCAGCTCCTACGAGCAGTACTTC.

This clonotype was seen a few times. The gene calls are TRBV11-2 and TRBJ2-1, with 9 bases fitting TRBD2. Trimming removed 4 bases from V and 1 base from J; junction bases left unmatched: 5. The CDR3 consists of 16 residues. Per the germline V gene, CDR1 is SGHAT and CDR2 is FQNNGV. CDR3 DNA: TGTGCCAGCAGCTCTATAGCGGGAGTATCCTACAATGAGCAGTTCTTC. The encoded protein is CASSSIAGVSYNEQFF.

The chain combines TRBV3-1 with TRBJ2-5; TRBD2 matches 11 bases. Per germline, CDR1 LGHDT and CDR2 YNNKEL (reference sequence). This CDR3 has 15 residues. V dropped 3 bases and J dropped 3; count of bases not matched to a gene: 3. For the CDR3, the DNA is TGTGCCAGCAGCCAGGGGGGACTAGCGGAAGAGACCCAGTACTTC. As protein: CASSQGGLAEETQYF.

V is TRBV7-2 and J is TRBJ1-2; D remains unclear. This CDR3 spans 14 amino acids. The V end lost 1 base, the J end lost 2 bases, and 8 bases lay between the germline ends. Germline loops: CDR1 SGHTA, CDR2 FQGNSA. CDR3 nucleotide sequence: TGTGCCAGCAGCTTAGTCGCACAGAACTATGGCTACACCTTC. Translated: CASSLVAQNYGYTF.

V gene TRBV6-2 or TRBV6-3 combines with J gene TRBJ1-4; maybe TRBD1 (5 bases). Germline loops: CDR1 MNHEY, CDR2 SVGEGT. Trimming took 2 bases from V and 8 from J, leaving 21 bases between them. The CDR3 has 17 amino acids. CDR3 in DNA: TGTGCCAGCAGTTACCCTGGCCTTGGGACCAGAAACGAAAAACTGTTTTTT. Its translation is CASSYPGLGTRNEKLFF.

This chain joins TRBV4-3 and TRBJ1-2, with TRBD1 matching 8 bases. V shed 2 bases, J shed 0 bases, and the junction held 8 bases outside the gene matches. The germline V gene has CDR1 LGHNA and CDR2 YSLEER. The CDR3 loop spans 17 amino acids. CDR3 in DNA: TGCGCCAGCAGCCAAACGACAGGGGTCATAGCTAACTATGGCTACACCTTC. Translated: CASSQTTGVIANYGYTF.

This clonotype was seen a single time. V is TRBV5-1 and J is TRBJ2-5, with TRBD1 matching over 9 bases. Trimming at V came to 4 bases and at J to 2 bases, leaving 6 bases not matched to a gene. The CDR3 sequence is 15 residues long. CDR1 and CDR2 from the germline V gene are SGHRS and YFSETQ. In DNA, the CDR3 is TGCGCCAGCAGCACCGGACAGGGGCGGCAAGAGACCCAGTACTTC. Encoded protein: CASSTGQGRQETQYF.

This clonotype was detected a few times. This rearrangement joins TRBV5-1 to TRBJ2-1; D may match TRBD1 or TRBD2 (5 bases each). V lost 4 bases to trimming and J lost 0 bases, with 11 bases between them. Germline V gene lookup returns CDR1 SGHRS and CDR2 YFSETQ. This CDR3 contains 15 residues. Written as DNA, the CDR3 is TGCGCCAGCAGCCCCGCGAGGGGCTCCTACAATGAGCAGTTCTTC. As protein: CASSPARGSYNEQFF. The full variable domain, in which reference TRBV5-1 and TRBJ2-1 provide the parts outside the CDR3, is KAGVTQTPRYLIKTRGQQVTLSCSPISGHRSVSWYQQTPGQGLQFLFEYFSETQRNKGNFPGRFSGRQFSNSRSEMNVSTLELGDSALYLCASSPARGSYNEQFFGPGTRLTVL.

This clonotype was seen a few times. V usage is TRBV12-3 or TRBV12-4 and J usage is TRBJ2-7, with 12 bases fitting TRBD1. V gave up 6 bases and J gave up 4 bases; unmatched junction bases: 7. CDR3 length: 15 amino acids. In nucleotides, the CDR3 is TGTGCCAGCAGCACCGGGACAGGGGGCAGATACGAGCAGTACTTC. This sequence encodes CASSTGTGGRYEQYF.

This clonotype occurred a few times. This chain joins TRBV28 and TRBJ1-1; D gene ambiguous. CDR3 length: 12 amino acids. Trimming took 5 bases from V and 5 from J, leaving 9 bases between them. CDR1 is MDHEN and CDR2 is SYDVKM in the germline V gene. CDR3 nucleotide sequence: TGTGCCAGCAGTCCCGCGTGGACTGAAGCTTTCTTT. Amino acid sequence: CASSPAWTEAFF.

The rearrangement joins TRBV12-3 or TRBV12-4 to TRBJ1-2; D ambiguous. V was clipped by 2 bases and J by 7 bases, with 8 bases between them. The CDR3 is made up of 12 amino acids. The CDR3: CASSLKGLGYTF. The CDR3 nucleotides read TGTGCCAGCAGTTTAAAAGGGCTTGGCTACACCTTC.

This clonotype has a count of ten or more. The V and J genes are TRBV15 and TRBJ2-1; 9 nucleotides agree with TRBD1. Germline assignment: CDR1 LNHNV and CDR2 YYDKDF (reference sequence). This CDR3 is 16 amino acids long. With V trimmed by 0 bases and J by 8 bases, 8 bases remained unmatched. CDR3 DNA sequence: TGTGCCACCAGCAGAGACCGGGACAGGGTTGTCCATGAGCAGTTCTTC. Its protein is CATSRDRDRVVHEQFF. Variable domain in full (rest from reference TRBV15 and TRBJ2-1): DAMVIQNPRYQVTQFGKPVTLSCSQTLNHNVMYWYQQKSSQAPKLLFHYYDKDFNNEADTPDNFQSRRPNTSFCFLDIRSPGLGDTAMYLCATSRDRDRVVHEQFFGPGTRLTVL.

This clonotype was observed many times. The V gene is TRBV27, the J gene TRBJ2-2; the D is unclear. The ends were cut back, 5 bases at V and 5 bases at J, with 24 bases in the middle. The CDR3 runs 18 residues. Germline lookup yields CDR1 MNHEY and CDR2 SMNVEV (reference sequence). The chain's CDR3 is CASSPRETLGKRTGELFF. For the CDR3, the DNA is TGTGCCAGCAGTCCTAGAGAGACTTTAGGGAAGCGAACCGGGGAGCTGTTTTTT.

This clonotype came up many times. The chain recombines TRBV12-3 or TRBV12-4 with TRBJ2-7; D tentatively reads TRBD1 or TRBD2 (7 bases each). Trimming removed 5 bases at V and 9 bases at J, with 17 bases between. This CDR3 is 13 amino acids long. The CDR3 region is CASSDRQGGWQYF. CDR3 sequence (DNA): TGTGCCAGCAGTGATAGACAGGGAGGGTGGCAGTACTTC.

This chain uses TRBV7-9 with TRBJ2-3; 7 bases map to TRBD2. Germline V lookup: CDR1 SEHNR, CDR2 FQNEAQ (reference sequence). V shed 1 base, J shed 2 bases, and the junction held 6 bases outside the gene matches. This CDR3 region has 16 residues. The CDR3 coding sequence is TGTGCCAGCAGCTTAGAGCTAGCGGTGGCCACAGATACGCAGTATTTT. Encoded protein: CASSLELAVATDTQYF.